This T cell receptor (beta chain) was identified during a study of T cell responses to AZD1222 COVID-19 vaccine listed by TCRdb under 2021. About the study as a whole: AZD1222 recipients given second doses at about 4 weeks or at about 12 weeks were pooled, since spike-specific TCR depth and breadth were not found to differ between the two schedules. Trial participants were enrolled by age into subgroups of 18-55, 56-69 and 70-plus years, and roughly 160, 29 and 62 TCR-sequenced participants, respectively, were included in these subgroups. TCR sequencing was performed for 230 to 250 trial participants, of whom some 200 were given two doses of AZD1222 and around 25 were given two doses of MenACWY control vaccine.

Overall study outcomes, separate from this receptor: Reportedly, almost half of the unique spike-specific TCRs recognized epitopes lying outside the regions that are mutated in the B.1.351 and B.1.1.7 variants. The whole spike protein was spanned by vaccine-associated CD4 TCRs, and dominant responses were seen in regions 160-218 and 743-854. Conclusions about previously exposed vaccinees are limited because only a handful of AZD1222 recipients were SARS-CoV-2 seropositive at baseline. After two AZD1222 doses, spike-specific TCR breadth and depth were significantly higher than at day 0 and than in MenACWY recipients. Because no day 14 peak-response samples were available, the repertoires could be characterized only after the peak T cell response. Most participants were white British and females outnumbered males, and the authors suggested that clonal diversity may have been underestimated. The 56-69-year group was small, and its depth increase did not reach significance, likely because of low power.

CDR1 is given as KGHSH and CDR2 as LQKENI, both from the germline V gene. From the cysteine through the phenylalanine, the CDR3 covers 14 amino acids. Of all the DNA, just the CDR3 is kept, 42 bases in frame from base 1. V sheds 0 bases and J sheds 7 bases, leaving 9 bases between their ends. A word on this clone: Its antigen has not been determined. Per-base qualities were not stored, and no clone one base away is much larger.

The CDR3 regions of human TCRbeta chains were analyzed by immunosequencing. In the authors' own workflow: Repertoire TCRs were matched against a reference library of SARS-CoV-2-specific TCRs generated with the MIRA antigen-specificity platform. Breadth meant the fraction of unique TCRs that were SARS-CoV-2-associated, whereas depth meant the fraction of total T cells that were SARS-CoV-2-associated. Using the MIRA data, each spike-specific TCR was assigned both to the spike region to which the TCR was reactive and to a CD4 or CD8 class. Log10-transformed breadth and depth values were compared by one-way ANOVA with Sidak's multiple comparisons tests. In TCRdb, the immuneACCESS table is reduced to in-frame sequences with V and J assigned. These tables do not hold every clone; where another copy was compared, an unresolved V gene accounts for under half, and the others remain unexplained. Clone size and V and J calls were adopted from that table, with D and trimming inferred from the DNA. Recorded for this sample are about 140,000 clones; approximately 86% of them occurred a single time. The top ten clones comprise roughly 3.8% of the sample.

According to the study, the label for this sample's time point signals: baseline before first vaccination. Vaccinee samples were obtained from the UK trials COV001 and COV002, which included a single-blind randomized controlled phase 2/3 trial of AZD1222 (ChAdOx1 nCoV-19) in healthy adults. Trial participant PBMC samples were collected at day 0 and day 28 after the second dose for TCRbeta chain sequencing. The sequence links TRBV18 to TRBJ1-4, with no reliable assignment of the D segment. Source: peripheral blood, taken on day 0 of AZD1222 vaccination. The receptor's source is an adult in good health. The bases are TGTGCCAGCTCACCACCGTCTACAGTTGAAAAACTGTTTTTT. Its amino acids are CASSPPSTVEKLFF.